This T cell receptor beta chain came from a study of blood T cells in healthy people across ages. General study findings and limits: Because sorting was not performed, PBMCs prevented conclusive naive versus antigen-experienced comparison.

This CDR3 is built from 14 residues. Germline-derived CDR1 and CDR2 are SGHTA and FQGNSA. The sample providers were healthy Caucasian people from Russia, aged roughly 6 to 90. Through a sample-barcoded 5' primer and a J-beta primer mix, a second PCR was run for roughly 7 to 12 cycles. TCRdb reanalysed the 5' RACE reads using MiXCR and keeps one entry per CDR3 protein. The top ten hold approximately 0.75% of the sample, which has about 1 million distinct CDR3 sequences, under 30% seen once. In the case of this clonotype: Its antigen remains unknown. Its ends do not fully match the called genes, so a read error is possible.

These same records also appear under a second study, on T cells of mothers and their children.

The gene calls are TRBV7-2 and TRBJ2-5, with D perhaps matching TRBD2 (6 bases). The receptor was derived from a girl under 10 years old in good health. Sample: blood. CDR3 DNA sequence: TGTGCCGGCAGCTTAGTTGCGGGAAAAGAGACCCAGTACTTC. Amino acid sequence: CAGSLVAGKETQYF. Combining the CDR3 with reference TRBV7-2 and TRBJ2-5 gives the whole variable domain GAGVSQSPSNKVTEKGKDVELRCDPISGHTALYWYRQSLGQGLEFLIYFQGNSAPDKSGLPSDRFSAERTGGSVSTLTIQRTQQEDSAVYLCAGSLVAGKETQYFGPGTRLLVL.